This TCR beta chain comes out of a study of molecular identifiers for immune sequencing clone quantification. Whole-study context: Replicates split RNA from around 18,000 or 91,000 naive CD8 cells five ways, and the researchers sequenced four portions. General study findings and limits: Clonotypes surpassing 20 RNA copies contained over 99% of effector molecules, versus under 1% in naive cells.

Naive CD8 T cells, phenotype CD8+CD4-CCR7+CD45RA+, were sorted. Germline-derived CDR1 and CDR2 are SGHRS and YFSETQ. The CDR3 contains 13 residues. J lost 6 bases, V lost 4 bases, and 6 bases had no gene match. Making the bulk TCR libraries relied on previously described methods and listed TCR primers. TCRdb recomputed calls from the PCR reads with MiXCR, one row per CDR3 protein. Found here are nearly 650,000 distinct CDR3 sequences, about 25% of them singletons; the top ten hold about 0.84%. This clonotype was counted ten times or more. Antigen: not known. The source material was naive CD8+ T cells from blood, with Jurkat cell RNA spiked in. Noted subset: FACS-sorted CD8+CD4-CCR7+CD45RA+ naive T cells. V and J are TRBV5-1 and TRBJ1-2, with TRBD1 matching 7 bases. This clonotype originated in a human donor in good health. Some libraries in this study had Jurkat cell RNA spiked in. The CDR3 region has the DNA TGCGCCAGCAGCGAGGACAGGAAGAATGGCTACACCTTC. This translates into CASSEDRKNGYTF.